The 14 T cell receptor beta chains in this list originate from one sample, sequenced in a study of blood T cell repertoires in COVID-19. Measured with immunoSEQ multiplex PCR; TCRdb has only the in-frame clones, and not every one. The sample shows approximately 88,000 clones, 75% to 85% of them seen only once. The material sequenced was peripheral blood. These receptors were obtained from a woman of 80 years or more with acute or convalescent COVID-19.

This chain uses TRBV5-1 with TRBJ2-3; possible D gene TRBD2, 6 bases. V was pared by 1 base and J by 3 bases, with 12 bases between. The CDR3 runs 15 residues. Germline V gene lookup returns CDR1 SGHRS and CDR2 YFSETQ. This CDR3 is CASSLIGGVTDTQYF. The CDR3 coding sequence is TGCGCCAGCAGCTTGATCGGAGGGGTAACAGATACGCAGTATTTT.

This clone was seen only a few times. The genes are TRBV6-5 and TRBJ1-6; 10 nucleotides line up with TRBD1. The CDR3 totals 15 residues. With V trimmed by 7 bases and J by 10 bases, 10 bases remained unmatched. In germline, CDR1 is MNHEY, CDR2 SVGAGI. The CDR3 DNA follows: TGTGCCAGCACCAACCGGGACAGGGGTGGCTCACCCCTCCACTTT. It encodes CASTNRDRGGSPLHF.

The rearrangement links TRBV7-6 to TRBJ1-3; 8 bases are a match to TRBD1. Germline lookup yields CDR1 SGHVS and CDR2 FNYEAQ. The CDR3 is made up of 16 amino acids. V lost 0 bases and J lost 3; bases outside the gene matches: 4. CDR3 DNA: TGTGCCAGCAGCTTAGCGGGGGACAGGCTTGGAAACACCATATATTTT. It yields the protein CASSLAGDRLGNTIYF.

The CDR3 region has the DNA TGTGCCAGCATGGACAGGGGCAATGAGCAGTTCTTC. It specifies CASMDRGNEQFF. The V and J genes are TRBV2 and TRBJ2-1; TRBD1 aligns across 9 bases. This CDR3 is built from 12 residues. J lost 6 bases, V lost 7 bases, and 1 base had no gene match. Germline V lookup: CDR1 SNHLY, CDR2 FYNNEI.

V is TRBV20-1 and J is TRBJ1-1, with a tentative D call TRBD1 (5 bases). CDR1 DFQATT and CDR2 SNEGSKA come from the germline V gene (reference sequence). The CDR3 totals 13 residues. The V end lost 3 bases, the J end lost 4 bases, and 12 bases lay between the germline ends. CDR3 residues: CSASRQPLTEAFF. CDR3 nucleotide sequence: TGCAGTGCTAGTAGACAGCCCCTCACTGAAGCTTTCTTT.

The chain has TRBV15 and TRBJ1-2, with D perhaps TRBD1 (6 bases). Germline V CDR1 and CDR2: LNHNV, YYDKDF (reference sequence). Trimming took off 1 base at V and 5 bases at J, with 17 bases between the two ends. The CDR3 is 16 amino acids. CDR3 sequence (DNA): TGTGCCACCAGCAGAGGACCCGGAGGGGGGGGTTATGGCTACACCTTC. Its translation is CATSRGPGGGGYGYTF. Looking up the rest from reference TRBV15 and TRBJ1-2 gives the full variable domain: DAMVIQNPRYQVTQFGKPVTLSCSQTLNHNVMYWYQQKSSQAPKLLFHYYDKDFNNEADTPDNFQSRRPNTSFCFLDIRSPGLGDTAMYLCATSRGPGGGGYGYTFGSGTRLTVV.

This clone turned up a few times. The J gene is TRBJ2-7, the V gene TRBV5-6; 9 nucleotides agree with TRBD1. The CDR3 has 17 amino acids. Germline V gives CDR1 SGHDT, CDR2 YYEEEE. V was pared by 4 bases and J by 0 bases, with 11 bases of the junction left unmatched. This chain's CDR3 is CASSPFGGTGRSYEQYF. The CDR3 coding sequence is TGTGCCAGCAGCCCATTCGGGGGGACAGGGCGCTCCTACGAGCAGTACTTC. The full variable domain, in which reference TRBV5-6 and TRBJ2-7 provide the parts outside the CDR3, is DAGVTQSPTHLIKTRGQQVTLRCSPKSGHDTVSWYQQALGQGPQFIFQYYEEEERQRGNFPDRFSGHQFPNYSSELNVNALLLGDSALYLCASSPFGGTGRSYEQYFGPGTRLTVT.

The chain carries TRBV5-1 and TRBJ2-5, with D maybe TRBD2 (6 bases). The CDR3 length is 14 residues. Germline V gives CDR1 SGHRS, CDR2 YFSETQ. With 1 base removed from V and 5 bases from J, the gap between germline ends came to 12 bases. CDR3 amino acids: CASSLLGGDETQYF. CDR3 DNA sequence: TGCGCCAGCAGCTTGCTCGGGGGAGACGAGACCCAGTACTTC.

The chain combines TRBV4-1 with TRBJ2-1; 10 bases match TRBD2. Trimming at V came to 1 base and at J to 10 bases, leaving 10 bases not matched to a gene. CDR3 size: 16 residues. Per germline, CDR1 MGHRA and CDR2 YSYEKL. The CDR3 sequence is CASSQGSASGGVEQFF. In nucleotides, the CDR3 is TGCGCCAGCAGCCAAGGCTCGGCTAGCGGGGGAGTGGAGCAGTTCTTC.

CDR3 nucleotide sequence: TGCGCCAGCAGTGGGGCTAGCGGGGGGGGGACAGATACGCAGTATTTT. This translates into CASSGASGGGTDTQYF. V usage is TRBV10-1 and J usage is TRBJ2-3, with 12 bases fitting TRBD2. The V and J ends lost 4 bases and 3 bases, in that order; junction bases with no gene match: 5. Per the germline V gene, CDR1 is WNHNN and CDR2 is SYGVQD (reference sequence). CDR3 length: 16 amino acids.

This clone was detected ten times or more. V is TRBV19 and J is TRBJ2-7; TRBD1 aligns across 10 bases. Germline CDR1 is LNHDA and CDR2 is SQIVND (reference sequence). CDR3 length: 17 amino acids. After removal of 3 bases from V and 5 bases from J, the junction contained 13 bases not matched to a gene. CDR3: CASSIGRYRDRGNEQYF. In DNA, the CDR3 is TGTGCCAGTAGTATCGGAAGGTACCGGGACAGGGGTAACGAGCAGTACTTC.

The table lists this clone with a count of one. The chain has TRBV7-8 and TRBJ2-3, with TRBD2 identical over 9 bases. The V gene end was trimmed by 5 bases and the J gene end by 1 base; junction bases not matched to a gene: 4. The CDR3 totals 15 residues. Germline CDR1 is SGHVS and CDR2 is FQNEAQ. For the CDR3, the DNA is TGTGCCAGCAGCACCTCTAGCGGGGGCACAGATACGCAGTATTTT. Its translation is CASSTSSGGTDTQYF.

Only one count was recorded for this clone. V gene TRBV5-6 combines with J gene TRBJ2-5, with 9 bases matching TRBD1. The CDR3 spans 15 residues. In germline, CDR1 is SGHDT, CDR2 YYEEEE. Trimming removed 0 bases from V and 5 bases from J; junction bases left unmatched: 5. DNA for the CDR3: TGTGCCAGCAGCTTGGGACAGGGGGGAGGGGAGACCCAGTACTTC. As protein: CASSLGQGGGETQYF.

The chain uses TRBV19 and TRBJ2-1, with D possibly TRBD1 on 6 matching bases. V dropped 6 bases and J dropped 0 bases, with 12 bases sitting between them. From germline, CDR1 is LNHDA and CDR2 SQIVND (reference sequence). CDR3 size: 15 residues. The CDR3 spells CASRRQVRSYNEQFF. As DNA, the CDR3 is TGTGCCAGTAGAAGACAGGTTCGCTCCTACAATGAGCAGTTCTTC.